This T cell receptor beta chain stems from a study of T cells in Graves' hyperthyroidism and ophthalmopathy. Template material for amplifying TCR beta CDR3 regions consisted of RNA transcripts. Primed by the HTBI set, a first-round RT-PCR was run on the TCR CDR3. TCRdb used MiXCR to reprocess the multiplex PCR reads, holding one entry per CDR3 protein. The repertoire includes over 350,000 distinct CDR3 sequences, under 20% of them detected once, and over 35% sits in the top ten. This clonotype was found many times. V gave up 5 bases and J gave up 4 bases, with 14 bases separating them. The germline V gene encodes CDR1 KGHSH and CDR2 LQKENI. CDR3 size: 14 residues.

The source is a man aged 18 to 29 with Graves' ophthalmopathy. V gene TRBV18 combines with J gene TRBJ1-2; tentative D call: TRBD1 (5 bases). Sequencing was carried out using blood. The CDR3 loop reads CASSAGTDIYGYTF. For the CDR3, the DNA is TGTGCCAGCTCAGCCGGGACTGATATCTATGGCTACACCTTC. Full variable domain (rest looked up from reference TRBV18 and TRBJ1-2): NAGVMQNPRHLVRRRGQEARLRCSPMKGHSHVYWYRQLPEEGLKFMVYLQKENIIDESGMPKERFSAEFPKEGPSILRIQQVVRGDSAAYFCASSAGTDIYGYTFGSGTRLTVV.